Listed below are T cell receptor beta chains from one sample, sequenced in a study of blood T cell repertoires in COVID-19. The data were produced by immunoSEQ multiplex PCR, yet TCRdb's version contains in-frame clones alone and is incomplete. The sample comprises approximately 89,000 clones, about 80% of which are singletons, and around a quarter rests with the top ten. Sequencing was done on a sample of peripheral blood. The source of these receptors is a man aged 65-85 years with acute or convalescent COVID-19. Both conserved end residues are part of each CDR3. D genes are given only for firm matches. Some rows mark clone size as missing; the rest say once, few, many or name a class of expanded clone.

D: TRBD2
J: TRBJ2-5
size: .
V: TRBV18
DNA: TGTGCCAGCTCACCCGCTAGCGGGGGCCAAGAGACCCAGTACTTC
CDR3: CASSPASGGQETQYF

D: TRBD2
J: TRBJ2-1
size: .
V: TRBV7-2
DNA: TGTGCCAGCAGCTTACAGTACGGGGGAGGGCCAGGAAATGAGCAGTTCTTC
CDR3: CASSLQYGGGPGNEQFF

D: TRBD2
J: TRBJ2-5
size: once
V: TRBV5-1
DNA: TGCGCCAGCAGCTCACAGACTACGGCGGGAGAAGAGACCCAGTACTTC
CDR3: CASSSQTTAGEETQYF

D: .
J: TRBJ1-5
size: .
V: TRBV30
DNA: TGTGCCTGGAGTTTCCCGGGTGCCCGTCAGCCCCAGCATTTT
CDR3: CAWSFPGARQPQHF

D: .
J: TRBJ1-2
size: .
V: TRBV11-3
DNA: TGTGCCAGCAGCCTAGGGGTACAGGGAGACTATGGCTACACCTTC
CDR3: CASSLGVQGDYGYTF

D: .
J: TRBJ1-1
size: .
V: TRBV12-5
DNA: TGTGCTAGTGGTTTGGTAGGGACACGGGAAGCTTTCTTT
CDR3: CASGLVGTREAFF

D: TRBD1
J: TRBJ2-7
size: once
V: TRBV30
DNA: TGTGCCTGGAGTACCCCCCAGACAGGGAGCTCCTACGAGCAGTACTTC
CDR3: CAWSTPQTGSSYEQYF

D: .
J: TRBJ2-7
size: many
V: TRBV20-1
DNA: TGCGGGGCTTCCGGCCGCTACGAGCAGTACTTC
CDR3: CGASGRYEQYF

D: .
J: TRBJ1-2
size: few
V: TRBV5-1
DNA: TGCGCCAGCAGCTTTGACGAGGACTATGGCTACACCTTC
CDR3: CASSFDEDYGYTF

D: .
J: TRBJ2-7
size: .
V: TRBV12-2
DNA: TGTGCAAGTCGCTTAGGAGCAGGGCGCGAGCAGTACTTC
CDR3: CASRLGAGREQYF

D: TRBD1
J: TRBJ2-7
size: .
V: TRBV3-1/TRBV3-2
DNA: TGTGCCAGCAGCCCCTGGGACAGTTACGAGCAGTACTTC
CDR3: CASSPWDSYEQYF

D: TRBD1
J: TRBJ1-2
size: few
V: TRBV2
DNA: TGTGCCAGCAGTGAAGAACAGGGGGCTGGCTACACCTTC
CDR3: CASSEEQGAGYTF

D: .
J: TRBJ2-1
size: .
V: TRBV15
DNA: TGTGCCACCAGCAGAGACAGGGGGGCCTACAATGAGCAGTTCTTC
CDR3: CATSRDRGAYNEQFF

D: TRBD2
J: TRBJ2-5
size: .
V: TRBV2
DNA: TGTGCCACCCGGGTTCTAGCGGGGGAGACCCAGTACTTC
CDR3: CATRVLAGETQYF

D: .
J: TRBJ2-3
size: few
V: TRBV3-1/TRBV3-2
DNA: TGTGCCAGCAGCCCACGCGGGACAGGCACAGATACGCAGTATTTT
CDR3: CASSPRGTGTDTQYF

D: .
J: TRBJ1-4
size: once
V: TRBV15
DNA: TGTGCCATCAGCGGCGACGGGAATAATGTGAAACTGTTTTTT
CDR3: CAISGDGNNVKLFF

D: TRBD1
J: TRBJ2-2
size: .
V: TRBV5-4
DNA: TGTGCCAGCAGCTTGGAATCTCTCGTTAGACAGGGGGTTGTCGGGGAGCTGTTTTTT
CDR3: CASSLESLVRQGVVGELFF

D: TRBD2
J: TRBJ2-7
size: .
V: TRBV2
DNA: TGTGCCAGCAGACCTAGCGGGTCCAACTACGAGCAGTACTTC
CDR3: CASRPSGSNYEQYF

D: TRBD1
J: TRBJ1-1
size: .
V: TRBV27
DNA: TGTGCCAGCAGTTCCACCTGGACAGGCATGAACACTGAAGCTTTCTTT
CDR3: CASSSTWTGMNTEAFF

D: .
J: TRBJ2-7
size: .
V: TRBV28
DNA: TGTGCCAGCAGTTCGCGGGGCAGAGTTTCCTACGAGCAGTACTTC
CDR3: CASSSRGRVSYEQYF

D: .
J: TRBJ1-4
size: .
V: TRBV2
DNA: TGTGCCACCCTTCCCCTTAGCGCTGAAAAACTGTTTTTT
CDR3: CATLPLSAEKLFF

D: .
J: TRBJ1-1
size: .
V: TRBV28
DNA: TGTGCCAGCAGCCTAAAGACAGTGAACACTGAAGCTTTCTTT
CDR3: CASSLKTVNTEAFF

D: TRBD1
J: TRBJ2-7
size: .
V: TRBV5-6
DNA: TGTGCCAGCAGCTTGGGACAGGGGACTTCCTACGAGCAGTACTTC
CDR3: CASSLGQGTSYEQYF

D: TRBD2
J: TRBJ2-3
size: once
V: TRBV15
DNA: TGTGCCACCAGCACCGGGACTAGCGGGTCTTATACGCAGTATTTT
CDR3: CATSTGTSGSYTQYF

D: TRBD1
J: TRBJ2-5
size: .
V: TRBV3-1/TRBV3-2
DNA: TGTGCCAGCAGTATAATAGACAGGGCTGACCAAGAGACCCAGTACTTC
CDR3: CASSIIDRADQETQYF

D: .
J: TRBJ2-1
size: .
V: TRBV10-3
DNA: TGTGCCATCAGTGAGGGCCGAAGGGGCAATGAGCAGTTCTTC
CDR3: CAISEGRRGNEQFF

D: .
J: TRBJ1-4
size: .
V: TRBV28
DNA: TGTGCCAGCAGTTCTCTCCTGAGGAGAGACCTAATGAAGTTTCCGTTTTTT
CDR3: CASSSLLRRDLMKFPFF